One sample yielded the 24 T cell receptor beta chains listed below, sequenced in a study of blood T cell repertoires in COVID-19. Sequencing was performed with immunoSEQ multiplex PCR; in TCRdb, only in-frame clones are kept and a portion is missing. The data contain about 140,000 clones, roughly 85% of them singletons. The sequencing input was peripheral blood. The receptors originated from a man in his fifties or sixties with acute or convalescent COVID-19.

The CDR3 here is CASSLAISSGANVLTF. CDR3 bases: TGTGCCAGCAGCTTAGCGATTAGCTCCGGGGCCAACGTCCTGACTTTC. The chain links TRBV7-9 to TRBJ2-6; D not certain. Germline-derived CDR1 and CDR2 are SEHNR and FQNEAQ (reference sequence). This CDR3 comprises 16 residues. V was clipped by 0 bases and J by 4 bases, with 10 bases between them.

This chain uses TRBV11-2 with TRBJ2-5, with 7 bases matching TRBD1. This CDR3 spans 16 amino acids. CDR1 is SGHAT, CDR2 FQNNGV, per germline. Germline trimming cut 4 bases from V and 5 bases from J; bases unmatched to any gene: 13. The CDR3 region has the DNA TGTGCCAGCAGCTCCCTTCTATCGACAGGGTTGGAGACCCAGTACTTC. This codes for CASSSLLSTGLETQYF.

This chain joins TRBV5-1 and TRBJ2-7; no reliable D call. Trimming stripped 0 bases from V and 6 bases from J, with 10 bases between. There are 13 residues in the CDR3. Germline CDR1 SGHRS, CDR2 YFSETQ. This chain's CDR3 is CASSLAGFSEQYF. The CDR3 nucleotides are TGCGCCAGCAGCTTGGCCGGGTTCTCCGAGCAGTACTTC.

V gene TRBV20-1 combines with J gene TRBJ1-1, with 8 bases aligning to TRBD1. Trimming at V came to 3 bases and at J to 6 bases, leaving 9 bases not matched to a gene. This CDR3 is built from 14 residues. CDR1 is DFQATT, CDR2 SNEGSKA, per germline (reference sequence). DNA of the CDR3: TGCAGTGCTAGTGGGCAGGGGGCGAAAGCTGAAGCTTTCTTT. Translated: CSASGQGAKAEAFF.

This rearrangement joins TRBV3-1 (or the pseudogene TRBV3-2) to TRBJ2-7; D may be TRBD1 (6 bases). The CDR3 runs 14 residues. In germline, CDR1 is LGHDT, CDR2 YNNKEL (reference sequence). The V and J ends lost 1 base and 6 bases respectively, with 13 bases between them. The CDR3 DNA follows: TGTGCCAGCAGCCAAGTTGGGGGCTCCACCGAGCAGTACTTC. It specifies CASSQVGGSTEQYF.

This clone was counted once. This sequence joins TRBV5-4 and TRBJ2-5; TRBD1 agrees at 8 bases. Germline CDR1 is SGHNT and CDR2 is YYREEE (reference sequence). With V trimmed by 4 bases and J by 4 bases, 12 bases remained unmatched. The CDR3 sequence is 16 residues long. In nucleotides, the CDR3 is TGTGCCAGCAGCGGAACGGACAGGGTTGGGGCAGAGACCCAGTACTTC. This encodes CASSGTDRVGAETQYF.

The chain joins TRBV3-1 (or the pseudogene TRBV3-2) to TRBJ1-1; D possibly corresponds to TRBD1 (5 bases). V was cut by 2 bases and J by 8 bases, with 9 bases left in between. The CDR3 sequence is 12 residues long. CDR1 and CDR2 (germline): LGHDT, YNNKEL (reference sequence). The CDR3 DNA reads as TGTGCCAGCAGCCAACAGGGATTCGAAGCTTTCTTT. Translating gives CASSQQGFEAFF.

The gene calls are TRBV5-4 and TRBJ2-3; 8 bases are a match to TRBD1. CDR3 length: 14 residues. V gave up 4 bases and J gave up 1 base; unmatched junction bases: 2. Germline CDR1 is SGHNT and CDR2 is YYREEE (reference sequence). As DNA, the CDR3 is TGTGCCAGCAGCCAGGGGGCTGGCACAGATACGCAGTATTTT. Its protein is CASSQGAGTDTQYF.

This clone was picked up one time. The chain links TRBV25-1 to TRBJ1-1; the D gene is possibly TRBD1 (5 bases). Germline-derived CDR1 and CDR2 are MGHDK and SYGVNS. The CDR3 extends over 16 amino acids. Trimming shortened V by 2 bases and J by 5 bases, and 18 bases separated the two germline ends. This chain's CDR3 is CASSEGQPRDWTEAFF. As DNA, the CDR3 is TGTGCCAGCAGTGAAGGGCAGCCTCGGGACTGGACTGAAGCTTTCTTT.

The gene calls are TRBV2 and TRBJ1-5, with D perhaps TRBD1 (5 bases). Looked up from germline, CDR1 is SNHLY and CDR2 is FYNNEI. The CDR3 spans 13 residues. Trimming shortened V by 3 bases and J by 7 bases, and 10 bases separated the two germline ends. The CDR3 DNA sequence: TGTGCCAGCAGTGAGGCAGGGAACCAGCCCCAGCATTTT. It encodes CASSEAGNQPQHF.

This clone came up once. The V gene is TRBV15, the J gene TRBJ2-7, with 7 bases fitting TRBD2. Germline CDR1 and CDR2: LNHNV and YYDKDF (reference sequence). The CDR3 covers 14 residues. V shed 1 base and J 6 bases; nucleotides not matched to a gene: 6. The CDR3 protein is CATSRVGGIGEQYF. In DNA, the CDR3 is TGTGCCACCAGCAGAGTCGGGGGGATCGGCGAGCAGTACTTC.

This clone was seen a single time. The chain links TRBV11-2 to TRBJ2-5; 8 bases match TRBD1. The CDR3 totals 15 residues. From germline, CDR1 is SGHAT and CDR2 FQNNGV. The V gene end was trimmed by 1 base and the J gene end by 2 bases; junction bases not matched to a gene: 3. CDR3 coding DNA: TGTGCCAGCAGCTTAGTCGGGACAGGACAAGAGACCCAGTACTTC. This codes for CASSLVGTGQETQYF.

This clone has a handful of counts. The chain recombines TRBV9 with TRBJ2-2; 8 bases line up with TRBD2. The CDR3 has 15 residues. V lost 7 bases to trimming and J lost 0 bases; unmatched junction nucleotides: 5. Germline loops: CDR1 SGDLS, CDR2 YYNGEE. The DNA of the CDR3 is TGTGCCAGCCGACGGGGGGGCTCGAACACCGGGGAGCTGTTTTTT. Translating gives CASRRGGSNTGELFF. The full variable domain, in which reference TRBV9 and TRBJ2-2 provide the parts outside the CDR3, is DSGVTQTPKHLITATGQRVTLRCSPRSGDLSVYWYQQSLDQGLQFLIQYYNGEERAKGNILERFSAQQFPDLHSELNLSSLELGDSALYFCASRRGGSNTGELFFGEGSRLTVL.

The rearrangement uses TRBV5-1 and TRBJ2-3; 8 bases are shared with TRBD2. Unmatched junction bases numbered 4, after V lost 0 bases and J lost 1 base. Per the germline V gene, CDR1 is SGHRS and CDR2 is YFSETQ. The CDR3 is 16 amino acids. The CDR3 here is CASSLGGAGGTDTQYF. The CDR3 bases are TGCGCCAGCAGCTTGGGTGGAGCGGGAGGCACAGATACGCAGTATTTT.

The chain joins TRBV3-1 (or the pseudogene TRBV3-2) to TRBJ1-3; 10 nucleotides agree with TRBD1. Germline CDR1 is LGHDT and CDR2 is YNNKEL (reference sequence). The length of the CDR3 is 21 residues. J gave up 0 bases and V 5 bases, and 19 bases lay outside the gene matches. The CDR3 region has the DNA TGTGCCAGCAGCTCAACGCCCGGGACAGGGGTCTCAACCCGCTCTGGAAACACCATATATTTT. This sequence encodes CASSSTPGTGVSTRSGNTIYF.

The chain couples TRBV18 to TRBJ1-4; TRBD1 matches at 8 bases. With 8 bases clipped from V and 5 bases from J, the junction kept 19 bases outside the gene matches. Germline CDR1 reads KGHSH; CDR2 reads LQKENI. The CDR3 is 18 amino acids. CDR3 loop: CASGTEGRQGWSNEKLFF. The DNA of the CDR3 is TGTGCCAGCGGCACCGAGGGCCGACAGGGGTGGTCAAATGAAAAACTGTTTTTT.

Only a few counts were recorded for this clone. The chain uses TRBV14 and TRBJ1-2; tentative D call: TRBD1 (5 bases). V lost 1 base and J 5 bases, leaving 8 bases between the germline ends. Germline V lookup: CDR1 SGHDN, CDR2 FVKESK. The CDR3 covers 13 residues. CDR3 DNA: TGTGCCAGCAGCCAAGGAACAGGATATGGCTACACCTTC. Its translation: CASSQGTGYGYTF.

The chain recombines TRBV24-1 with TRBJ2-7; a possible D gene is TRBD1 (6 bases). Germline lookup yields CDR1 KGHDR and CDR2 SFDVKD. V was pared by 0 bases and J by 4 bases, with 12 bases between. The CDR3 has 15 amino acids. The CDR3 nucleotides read TGTGCCACCAGTGATTTGCCCAGGGGCCTATACGAGCAGTACTTC. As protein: CATSDLPRGLYEQYF.

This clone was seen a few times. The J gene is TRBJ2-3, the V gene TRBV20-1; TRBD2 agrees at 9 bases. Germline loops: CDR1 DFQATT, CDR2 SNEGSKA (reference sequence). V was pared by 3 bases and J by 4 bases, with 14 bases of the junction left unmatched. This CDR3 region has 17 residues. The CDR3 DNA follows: TGCAGTGCTAGTTGGGCGGGAGGGATCCAGGTGGCAGATACGCAGTATTTT. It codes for CSASWAGGIQVADTQYF.

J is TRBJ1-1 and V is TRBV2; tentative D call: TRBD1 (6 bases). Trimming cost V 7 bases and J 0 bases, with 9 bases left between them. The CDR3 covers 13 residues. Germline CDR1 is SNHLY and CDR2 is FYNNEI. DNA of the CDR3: TGTGCCAGCACAGACAGGTTGAACACTGAAGCTTTCTTT. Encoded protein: CASTDRLNTEAFF.

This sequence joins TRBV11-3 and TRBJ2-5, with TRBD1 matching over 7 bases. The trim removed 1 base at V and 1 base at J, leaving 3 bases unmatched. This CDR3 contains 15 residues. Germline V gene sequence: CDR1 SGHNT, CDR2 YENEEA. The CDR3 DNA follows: TGTGCCAGCAGCTTAGGGGGGACAGTCCAAGAGACCCAGTACTTC. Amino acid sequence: CASSLGGTVQETQYF.

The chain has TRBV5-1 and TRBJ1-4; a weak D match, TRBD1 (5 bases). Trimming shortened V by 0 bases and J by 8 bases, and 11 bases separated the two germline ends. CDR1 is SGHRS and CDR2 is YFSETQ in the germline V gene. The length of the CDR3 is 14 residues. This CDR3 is CASSLVTGREKLFF. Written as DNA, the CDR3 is TGCGCCAGCAGCTTGGTAACAGGACGGGAAAAACTGTTTTTT.

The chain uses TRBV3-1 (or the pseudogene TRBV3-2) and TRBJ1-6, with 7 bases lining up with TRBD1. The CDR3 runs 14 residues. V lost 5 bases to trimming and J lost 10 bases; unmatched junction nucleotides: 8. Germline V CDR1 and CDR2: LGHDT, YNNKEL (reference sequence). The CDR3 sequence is CASSFRQGSSPLHF. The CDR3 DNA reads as TGTGCCAGCAGCTTCCGACAGGGTAGCTCACCCCTCCACTTT.

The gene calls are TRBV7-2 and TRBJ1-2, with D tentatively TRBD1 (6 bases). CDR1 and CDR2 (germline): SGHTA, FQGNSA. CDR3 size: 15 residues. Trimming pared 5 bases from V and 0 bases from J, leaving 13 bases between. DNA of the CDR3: TGTGCCAGCAGCCCACAGGGACAAGCTAACTATGGCTACACCTTC. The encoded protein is CASSPQGQANYGYTF.